The 15 T cell receptor beta chains below were found in one sample sequenced in a study of blood T cells in healthy people across ages. Primed by a sample-barcoded 5' primer and a J-beta primer mix, a second PCR proceeded for roughly 6 to 12 cycles. TCRdb fed the 5' RACE reads into MiXCR, producing one record per CDR3 protein. The data show some 1.4 million distinct CDR3 sequences, roughly 45% seen once. Sequencing was done on a sample of blood. These receptors came from a woman aged 18-30 years in good health.

CDR3 DNA: TGTGCCACCAGCAGGGACCGGATGGGGGCTGAGCAGTTCTTC. Translating gives CATSRDRMGAEQFF. The chain links TRBV15 to TRBJ2-1, with a possible D match to TRBD1 (6 bases). Germline assignment: CDR1 LNHNV and CDR2 YYDKDF (reference sequence). The CDR3 is 14 amino acids. The germline V and J ends were trimmed by 3 bases and 9 bases, with 15 bases remaining between them.

This clonotype was picked up a small number of times. A junction boundary mismatches the germline segment, possibly from a read error. This chain uses TRBV7-7 with TRBJ2-5, with D perhaps TRBD2 (6 bases). Germline-derived CDR1 and CDR2 are SSHAT and FNYEAQ (reference sequence). This CDR3 is 14 amino acids long. The CDR3 spells CASSPMGGGETQYF. CDR3 nucleotide sequence: TGTGCTAGCAGCCCAATGGGGGGAGGAGAGACCCAGTACTTC.

With respect to this clonotype: One junction end does not reproduce the germline sequence, and a read error may be involved. This sequence joins TRBV5-1 and TRBJ2-7; 7 bases are a match to TRBD1. Germline V gene data show CDR1 as SGHRS and CDR2 as YFSETQ. The CDR3 sequence is 15 residues long. CDR3 loop: CANSWDRDRYYEQYF. The CDR3 coding sequence is TGCGCCAACAGCTGGGACCGGGACAGATACTACGAGCAGTACTTC.

This clonotype was counted between two and nine times. The genes are TRBV28 and TRBJ2-2; tentative D call: TRBD2 (5 bases). The CDR3 extends over 15 amino acids. Germline lookup yields CDR1 MDHEN and CDR2 SYDVKM. The germline V and J ends were trimmed by 8 bases and 3 bases, with 16 bases remaining between them. The CDR3 DNA reads as TGTGCCAGCGAACAACCCGGGGTGTACACCGGGGAGCTGTTTTTT. Translation: CASEQPGVYTGELFF.

This clonotype was seen a few times. V gene TRBV4-1 combines with J gene TRBJ2-3, with a possible D match to TRBD2 (6 bases). V dropped 0 bases and J dropped 2 bases, with 12 bases sitting between them. The CDR3 is 16 residues long. The germline CDR1 and CDR2 sequences are MGHRA and YSYEKL. Written as DNA, the CDR3 is TGCGCCAGCAGCCAAGATCCCCCGGGGGACACAGATACGCAGTATTTT. Its translation: CASSQDPPGDTDTQYF.

This clonotype was detected only a few times. The J gene is TRBJ2-5, the V gene TRBV5-1; D gene unclear. CDR1 is SGHRS, CDR2 YFSETQ, per germline. V was pared by 4 bases and J by 1 base, with 14 bases between. CDR3 length: 15 amino acids. CDR3 bases: TGCGCCAGCAGCGCCTTTGGGGAAGGCCAAGAGACCCAGTACTTC. Protein product: CASSAFGEGQETQYF.

The chain couples TRBV12-3 or TRBV12-4 to TRBJ1-6, with 7 bases aligning to TRBD1. V lost 3 bases, J lost 7 bases, and 6 bases stayed unmatched. The CDR3 extends over 15 amino acids. The CDR3 spells CASSLIVQGNSPLHF. CDR3 coding DNA: TGTGCCAGCAGTTTGATTGTACAGGGGAATTCACCCCTCCACTTT.

V and J are TRBV30 and TRBJ1-2; no definite D call. CDR1 is GTSNPN, CDR2 SVGIG, per germline (reference sequence). Between the trimmed V and J ends, which lost 1 base and 4 bases, there was a span of 13 bases. CDR3 length: 14 residues. CDR3 DNA sequence: TGTGCCTGGAGTGACGCAACACTAGGCTATGGCTACACCTTC. This sequence encodes CAWSDATLGYGYTF. Looking up the rest from reference TRBV30 and TRBJ1-2 gives the full variable domain: SQTIHQWPATLVQPVGSPLSLECTVEGTSNPNLYWYRQAAGRGLQLLFYSVGIGQISSEVPQNLSASRPQDRQFILSSKKLLLSDSGFYLCAWSDATLGYGYTFGSGTRLTVV.

The chain carries TRBV20-1 and TRBJ2-1, with 12 bases lining up with TRBD2. The V segment lost 3 bases and the J segment 10 bases; nucleotides outside the gene matches: 10. Germline values: CDR1 DFQATT, CDR2 SNEGSKA (reference sequence). CDR3 length: 15 residues. CDR3 nucleotide sequence: TGCAGTGCTAGCGACACTAGCGGGGGGATTGGCGAGCAGTTCTTC. Amino acids: CSASDTSGGIGEQFF.

This clonotype was observed a handful of times. This sequence joins TRBV20-1 and TRBJ2-3, with D unclear. Germline values: CDR1 DFQATT, CDR2 SNEGSKA (reference sequence). This CDR3 region has 12 residues. V was trimmed by 3 bases and J by 4 bases, leaving 8 bases between them. CDR3 DNA sequence: TGCAGTGCTAGTCGGCAGGCAGATACGCAGTATTTT. Translating it yields CSASRQADTQYF.

V usage is TRBV15 and J usage is TRBJ2-2; D remains ambiguous. CDR3 length equals 14 residues. Trimming left V 5 bases short and J 1 base short, with 8 bases between. Per the germline V gene, CDR1 is LNHNV and CDR2 is YYDKDF (reference sequence). The CDR3 nucleotides read TGTGCCACCAGCCACGGCAGGAACACCGGGGAGCTGTTTTTT. This encodes CATSHGRNTGELFF. The full variable domain, its missing parts supplied by reference TRBV15 and TRBJ2-2, is DAMVIQNPRYQVTQFGKPVTLSCSQTLNHNVMYWYQQKSSQAPKLLFHYYDKDFNNEADTPDNFQSRRPNTSFCFLDIRSPGLGDTAMYLCATSHGRNTGELFFGEGSRLTVL.

Details on this clonotype: A much larger clone lies a single base off, so this may be a read error. The chain has TRBV7-2 and TRBJ2-1; D remains unclear. The DNA end is more similar to TRBJ2-7, so the J call may be wrong. From germline, CDR1 is SGHTA and CDR2 FQGNSA. The CDR3 is made up of 16 amino acids. In DNA form, the CDR3 reads TGTGCCAGCAGCTTTCGGGCCCCGTCCTCCTACAATGAGCAGTACTTC. The encoded protein is CASSFRAPSSYNEQYF.

This chain uses TRBV10-3 with TRBJ2-7; 10 nucleotides match TRBD1. The V gene's germline CDR1 is ENHRY and CDR2 SYGVKD. V lost 2 bases and J lost 5; bases outside the gene matches: 3. This CDR3 contains 14 residues. The CDR3 DNA follows: TGTGCCATCAGTGAGGCCGGGACAGGGGACGAGCAGTACTTC. Translation: CAISEAGTGDEQYF.

This clonotype has a handful of counts. This chain connects TRBV29-1 to TRBJ2-2; 7 nucleotides agree with TRBD1. This CDR3 region has 15 residues. CDR1 and CDR2 from the germline V gene are SQVTM and ANQGSEA. The J segment lost 3 bases and the V segment lost 6 bases, leaving 10 bases of the junction unmatched. The CDR3 is CSVGTGASDTGELFF. CDR3 nucleotide sequence: TGCAGCGTAGGAACAGGGGCGTCGGACACCGGGGAGCTGTTTTTT.

This clonotype was detected a few times. V usage is TRBV4-1 and J usage is TRBJ2-7; 7 bases are a match to TRBD1. The length of the CDR3 is 18 residues. The germline gives CDR1 MGHRA, CDR2 YSYEKL. The V segment lost 4 bases and the J segment 1 base; nucleotides outside the gene matches: 16. The CDR3 DNA reads as TGCGCCAGCAGCCGTTCCAGTGACAGGGACAAATTATCCTACGAGCAGTACTTC. This translates into CASSRSSDRDKLSYEQYF.